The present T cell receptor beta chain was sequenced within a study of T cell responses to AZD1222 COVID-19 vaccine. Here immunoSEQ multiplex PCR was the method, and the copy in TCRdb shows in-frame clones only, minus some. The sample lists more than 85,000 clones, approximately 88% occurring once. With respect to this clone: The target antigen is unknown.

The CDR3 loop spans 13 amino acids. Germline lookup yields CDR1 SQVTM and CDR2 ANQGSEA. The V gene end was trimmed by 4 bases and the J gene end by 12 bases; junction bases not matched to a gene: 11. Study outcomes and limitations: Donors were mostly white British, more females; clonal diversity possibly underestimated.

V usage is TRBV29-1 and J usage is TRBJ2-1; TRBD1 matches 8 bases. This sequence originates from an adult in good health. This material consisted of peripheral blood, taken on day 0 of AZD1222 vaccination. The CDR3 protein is CSVVSSAGGAQFF. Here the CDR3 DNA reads TGCAGCGTTGTGTCCTCCGCAGGGGGCGCGCAGTTCTTC.